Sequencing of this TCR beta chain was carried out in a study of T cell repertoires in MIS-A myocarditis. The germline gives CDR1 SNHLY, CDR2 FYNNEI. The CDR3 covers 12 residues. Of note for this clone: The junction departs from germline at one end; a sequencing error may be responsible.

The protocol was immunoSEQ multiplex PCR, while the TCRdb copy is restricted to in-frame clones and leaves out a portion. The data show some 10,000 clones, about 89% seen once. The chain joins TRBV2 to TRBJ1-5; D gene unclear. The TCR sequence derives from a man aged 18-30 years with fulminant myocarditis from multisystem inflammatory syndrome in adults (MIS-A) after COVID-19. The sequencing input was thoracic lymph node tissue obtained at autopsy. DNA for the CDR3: TGTGCCAGCGGTATGGAGTCCCAGCTCCAGCATTTT. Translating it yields CASGMESQLQHF.